This is a list of T cell receptor beta chains from one sample in a study of OX40 agonist ivuxolimab in advanced cancers. Produced via immunoSEQ multiplex PCR; TCRdb's table is partial and in-frame only. Of roughly 60,000 clones in the sample, about 88% were seen once. The specimen was CD4+ or CD8+ T cells sorted from blood, collected in a trial of the OX40 agonist ivuxolimab. The receptors shown here come from an adult with an advanced solid tumor such as melanoma, head and neck, liver or kidney cancer. Each CDR3 is given without its conserved first and last residue. Each record gives: clone size, CDR3 length, J gene, V gene, CDR3 protein. Clone sizes are given selectively: once, few, many, or a class where the clone is expanded.

>once|11|TRBJ1-3|TRBV6-1
ASSVRVRNTIY
>once|12|TRBJ1-2|TRBV13
ASSWTGASYGYT
>-|12|TRBJ2-6|TRBV12-5
ASGRDAGANVLT
>-|12|TRBJ2-3|TRBV5-1
ASSWADRTDTQY
>once|11|TRBJ1-5|TRBV7-9
ASSPQVNQPQH
>once|12|TRBJ1-4|TRBV7-2
ASSWDREGEKLF
>-|15|TRBJ2-1|TRBV18
ASSLAQLAGGPSEQF
>-|11|TRBJ1-6|TRBV5-1
ASSLDRGSPLH
>-|11|TRBJ2-7|TRBV5-6
ASSLVGGYEQY
>-|12|TRBJ1-5|TRBV5-8
ASSPGRLNQPQH
>-|12|TRBJ2-5|TRBV4-3
ASSQDTPSETQY
>-|14|TRBJ2-1|TRBV7-2
ASSSGPSGTYNEQF
>-|11|TRBJ2-5|TRBV5-4
ASSLTGVETQY
>once|11|TRBJ2-5|TRBV19
ASSDNRAETQY